This T cell receptor beta chain emerged from a study of CD8+CD57+ T cells in acquired aplastic anemia. Study-level information: Sorted CD4+ and CD8+ cells yielded approximately 3.4 ug of DNA on average. Study results and limitations: Patients and controls turned out to have twenty-nine CD8+ CDR3 sequences in common.

Trimming cost V 4 bases and J 1 base, with 10 bases left between them. CDR1 is DFQATT, CDR2 SNEGSKA, per germline (reference sequence). This CDR3 has 13 residues. Turning to this clonotype: Its antigen remains unknown.

TCR beta VDJ and CDR3 profiling used genomic DNA as template. TCRdb ran MiXCR on the reads and lists one entry per CDR3 protein. The sample contains about 290,000 distinct CDR3 sequences, 45% to 65% of which appear only once. All sequencing subjects had displayed CD8+CD57+ cell expansion on flow cytometry. Every one of the patients had aplastic anemia (severe, acquired). This sequence originates from a human donor with aplastic anemia. Input material: sorted CD4+, CD8+, or CD8+CD57+ T cells (not recorded which) from PBMCs. The genes are TRBV20-1 and TRBJ1-1; TRBD1 might be the D (5 bases). The CDR3 nucleotides are TGCAGTGCTATCCGCAGGGCGAACACTGAAGCTTTCTTT. It codes for CSAIRRANTEAFF.